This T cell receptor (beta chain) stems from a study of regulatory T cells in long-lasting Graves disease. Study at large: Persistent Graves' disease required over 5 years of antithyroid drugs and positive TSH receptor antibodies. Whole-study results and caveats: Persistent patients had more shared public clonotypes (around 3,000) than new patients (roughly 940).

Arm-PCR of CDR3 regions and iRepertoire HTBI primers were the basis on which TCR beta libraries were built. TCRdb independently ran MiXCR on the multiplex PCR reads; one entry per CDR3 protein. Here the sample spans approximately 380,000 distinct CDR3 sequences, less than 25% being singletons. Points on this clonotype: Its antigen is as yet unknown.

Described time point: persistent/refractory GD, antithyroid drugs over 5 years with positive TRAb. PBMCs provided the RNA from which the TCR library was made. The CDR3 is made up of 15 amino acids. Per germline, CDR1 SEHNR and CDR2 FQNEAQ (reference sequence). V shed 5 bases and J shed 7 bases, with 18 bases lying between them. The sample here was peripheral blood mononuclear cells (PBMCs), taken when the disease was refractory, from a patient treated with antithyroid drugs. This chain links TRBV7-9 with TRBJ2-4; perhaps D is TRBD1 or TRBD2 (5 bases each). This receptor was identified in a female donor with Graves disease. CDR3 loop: CASSIYGGVANIQYF. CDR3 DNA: TGTGCCAGCAGCATCTATGGGGGAGTAGCGAACATTCAGTACTTC.